The T cell receptor (beta chain) described here comes from a study of cytomegalovirus exposure and HLA in healthy donors (dated by TCRdb to the late 2010s). For the wider study: In an earlier analysis of 550 to 750 of the donors, roughly 300 Gb of sequence data and about 110 million unique TCR beta sequences from about 190 million T cells were reported. An early release covering 500 to 750 HLA-typed donors comprised approximately 290 gigabases of sequencing data and around 86 million unique TCR sequences. Of the 350 to 450 genotyped donors, over 70% fell in the genetic ancestry cluster associated with self-reported Caucasian donors. The study aimed to test whether cataloging public T cell receptors could reveal signatures of past pathogen exposure. The study used immunosequencing to profile the T cell repertoires of 666 subjects and linked those repertoires to cytomegalovirus serostatus. Along with the roughly 710-subject first cohort, a separate validation cohort of around 110 different subjects was used. To predict cytomegalovirus infection status, the study brought together high-throughput TCR immunosequencing, statistical association of individual TCRs with disease status, and machine learning. A later analysis re-analyzed previously published TCR beta repertoires from roughly 690 donors and added high-resolution HLA genotyping to study TCR occurrence patterns. Rather than using new phenotypic data, the later analysis identified candidate immune exposures from TCR beta sequences and from how often those sequences occurred across donors. An earlier analysis of fewer than 700 of the donors applied high-throughput TCR beta sequencing to assess whether each TCR beta V gene segment acted as functional or pseudogenic. Donor age, sex, ethnicity and CMV serostatus were compiled together with the repertoire data. In a later genetic analysis, genome-wide SNP genotypes for about 55% of the 666 donors were used, and that subset was treated as a discovery cohort. All discovery cohort repertoires had been generated using a single sequencing platform. HLA typing included class I and class II loci at four-digit resolution. Typing coverage varied by locus: about 629-630 donors for A, B, C, DRB1 and DQB1; approximately 500 for DQA1; around 570 for DPA1; approximately 470 for DPB1. A handful of DR-DQ haplotypes were handled as single units for association and clustering because linkage in the cohort was strong. On average, roughly 240,000 unique TCR beta nucleotide sequences were sequenced per donor among fewer than 500 genotyped donors of the cohort, with roughly 19% of those sequences being non-productive.

Libraries were constructed by the immunoSEQ multiplex PCR assay. For the multiplex PCR, a mixture combining 60 forward primers for TCR Vbeta segments and 13 reverse primers for TCR Jbeta segments was used. The CDR3 region of rearranged TCR beta genes was amplified from genomic DNA by a multiplex PCR assay. On the Illumina HiSeq System, the amplified TCR beta libraries were sequenced as 87-base-pair reads. Turning to the authors' computational methods: In a later analysis, tens of millions of unique TCR beta chains were counted across the roughly 670 repertoires, and roughly 11 million of these chains were shared by at least two donors. To remove PCR and sequencing errors, raw reads were error-corrected and collapsed into unique sequences using a nearest-neighbor algorithm that merged closely related sequences. Alignment of CDR3 sequences to IMGT reference sequences was used to assign V, D and J gene segments. Each retained sequence needed at least a six-nucleotide match to both a V gene segment and a J gene segment. Rearrangements were classified as productive when the CDR3 lacked stop codons and remained in frame with V and J, and all other rearrangements were classified as non-productive. CDR3 was defined according to IMGT convention as the region running from the second conserved V-encoded cysteine to the conserved J-encoded phenylalanine. The earlier analysis of approximately 590 of the donors excluded any sequence lacking an unambiguous match to a single V gene segment. An earlier analysis of 587 of the donors classified V segments as functional when productive rearrangements were above 56.7% and as segregating when the standard deviation between donors was above 5%. A statistical classification framework was built to diagnose cytomegalovirus status from the catalog of TCR beta chain sequences. A later analysis assigned V and J genes by comparing TCR nucleotide sequences with IMGT/GENE-DB human TR gene sequences. Using the TCRdist pipeline, a later analysis assigned CDR3 sequences along with most-parsimonious VDJ recombination scenarios. A later analysis defined each TCR beta chain by its CDR3 amino acid sequence plus V-gene family, and excluded reads lacking a unique V-gene family. A later analysis removed 450 to 600 highly shared, low-generation-probability nucleotide sequences to deal with suspected cross-contamination and a sequencing artifact. A later analysis calculated a clonal expansion index for each public chain from normalized within-repertoire ranks of inferred template counts. A later analysis computed generation probabilities with a VDJ recombination model fitted to out-of-frame rearrangements, and checked the results against IGoR. In a later analysis, hypergeometric tests were used to score TCR-TCR, TCR-HLA and TCR-CMV co-occurrence, with a repertoire-size bias correction applied to TCR pairs. A later analysis estimated false discovery rates by permuting HLA or CMV assignments 20 times. In a later analysis, co-occurring TCRs were grouped with DBSCAN, and TCRdist sequence similarity was added when clustering was performed within HLA-allele-positive subsets. Repertoires with fewer than 30,000 or more than 120,000 public chains, plus five repertoires with anomalous nucleotide sharing, were excluded from co-occurrence clustering. TCRdb retrieved this table from immuneACCESS and kept in-frame rearrangements only. Not all clones are present; in checked studies, unresolved V genes account for under half, and no reason is known for the remainder. V and J calls and clone size are copied from that table; D and trimming were computed from the DNA. Within this sample are approximately 120,000 clones, with 76% of them counted one time only. Roughly 8.2% of the sample is held by the ten biggest clonotypes.

The study at large found these results: The only immune exposure information available for the cohort was CMV serostatus. A later analysis reported that several top co-occurrence clusters appeared linked to parvovirus B19, influenza, CMV and Epstein-Barr virus. A further reported finding was that TCR beta sequences accurately predicted the HLA-A and HLA-B alleles for most subjects in the first cohort. In a later analysis, TCR association rates were found to vary across HLA loci, with the most associated TCRs seen for DRB1 alleles and the fewest for HLA-C alleles. The presence/absence analyses assumed that sequencing depth was roughly uniform across donors, and that assumption may not be true. The classifier was reported to diagnose cytomegalovirus status with high specificity and sensitivity in both the original cohort and the validation cohort. According to the authors, the approach could potentially be generalized to other disease states and immunological phenotypes. Compared with equally common non-associated chains, HLA-associated TCR beta chains in a later analysis were more clonally expanded and had lower generation probabilities. In vitro tests confirmed that a few of the cytomegalovirus-associated TCR beta chains recognize cytomegalovirus antigens. In an earlier analysis of 500 to 650 of the donors, most TCR beta V segments appeared in productive rearrangements about 87% or about 30% of the time, broadly matching IMGT annotations. A cluster of highly shared sequence variants was judged likely to represent a technical artifact of the sequencing pipeline. In the study, around 150 TCR beta chains were listed as associated with cytomegalovirus. V-gene and J-gene trimming of TCR beta chains was associated with a missense DCLRE1C variant in a later genetic analysis, and the association was replicated in an independent cohort. Because counts were too low, roughly 18 rarely observed V segments, including chromosome 9 orphons, were left out of the earlier analysis of roughly 600 of the donors. Strong co-occurrence of HLA alleles, especially DR and DQ, made assigning TCR associations to individual alleles difficult. A later analysis associated about 16,000 TCR beta sequences with specific HLA alleles at a false discovery rate of 0.05. Correlated functional status among segregating V segments might reflect linkage disequilibrium, but an unknown experimental factor could not be ruled out. Some IMGT-functional V segments, including TRBV6-2 and TRBV6-3, could not be told apart with the 87-base-pair reads, so those segments were excluded. A later analysis found that most CMV-associated TCR beta chains appeared HLA-restricted, with HLA associations seemingly driven largely by CMV exposure. This cohort had only TCR beta chains sequenced, and the lack of alpha or paired-chain data limited which features could be detected. In a later genetic analysis, fewer N-insertions in productive TCRs were reported among donors in an Asian-associated ancestry cluster than the roughly 700-donor mean. Because HLA typing was missing for some donors at each locus, association tests included only the typed subset. Most TCR sequences were observed very rarely across donors, whereas some public TCRs were present in many individuals.

With respect to this clone: There is no known antigen for this receptor. No much larger clone is present one base from it, and per-base qualities are unavailable.

In total, about 650 healthy bone marrow donors made up the cohort. All cohort members were sampled while nominally healthy, although unrecorded immune exposures were likely present. The donor was CMV seropositive and was included in the group of almost 300 seropositive cohort members. Every donor gave a peripheral blood sample, and the peripheral blood mononuclear cells from that sample were used for TCR beta sequencing. Genomic DNA extraction from the blood cell samples was performed with the Qiagen DNeasy Blood Extraction Kit. The junction carries 10 bases between V and J, which are trimmed by 3 bases and 5 bases respectively. The CDR3 numbers 13 residues from cysteine through phenylalanine. Left in the record is the CDR3 DNA by itself, 39 bases read in frame from the first base. CDR1 and CDR2, looked up from the germline V gene (reference sequence), are WNHNN and SYGVQD.

Sequencing used PBMCs. The chain links TRBV10-1 with TRBJ1-1; TRBD1 is perhaps the D gene, given 6 matching bases. The source is a woman aged 45-65 years in good health and CMV-seropositive. CDR3 region: CASSEGGGTEAFF. The nucleotides are TGCGCCAGCAGTGAAGGGGGGGGGACTGAAGCTTTCTTT.